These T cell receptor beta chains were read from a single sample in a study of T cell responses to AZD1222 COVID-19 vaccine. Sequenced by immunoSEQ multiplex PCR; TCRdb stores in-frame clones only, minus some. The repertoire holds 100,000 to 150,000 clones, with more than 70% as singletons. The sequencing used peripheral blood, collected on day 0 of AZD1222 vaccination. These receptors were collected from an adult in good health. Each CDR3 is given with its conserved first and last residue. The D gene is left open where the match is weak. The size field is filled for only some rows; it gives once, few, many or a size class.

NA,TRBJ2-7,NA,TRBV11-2,TGTGCCAGCAGCTCCTCCGGGGGCGAGCAGTACTTC,CASSSSGGEQYF
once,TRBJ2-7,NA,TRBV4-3,TGCGCCAGCAGCCAAAATTTCCGAGGGGGGAAAACCTACGAGCAGTACTTC,CASSQNFRGGKTYEQYF
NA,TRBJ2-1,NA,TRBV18,TGTGCCAGCTCACCACCAACGGCTCGGTGGCAGTTCTTC,CASSPPTARWQFF
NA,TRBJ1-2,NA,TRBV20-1,TGCAGTGCCCGGGCTAACTATGGCTACACCTTC,CSARANYGYTF
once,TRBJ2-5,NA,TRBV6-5,TGTGCCAGCAGCTTTCAAGCCGGGGTTTGGGACTTC,CASSFQAGVWDF
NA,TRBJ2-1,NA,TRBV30,TGTGCCTGGGGACACAGGAGCTCCTACAATGAGCAGTTCTTC,CAWGHRSSYNEQFF
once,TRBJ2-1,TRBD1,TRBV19,TGTGCCAGTAGCCCAGGGGGATTCTCCTACAATGAGCAGTTCTTC,CASSPGGFSYNEQFF
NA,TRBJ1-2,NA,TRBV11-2,TGTGCCAGCAGCTTAGATTCCAGGGGAAGGGGCTACACCTTC,CASSLDSRGRGYTF
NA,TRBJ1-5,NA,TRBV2,TGTGCCACCACAGCGTACTATAGCAATCAGCCCCAGCATTTT,CATTAYYSNQPQHF
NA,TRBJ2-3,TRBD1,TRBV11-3,TGTGCCAGCAGCCCGGGACAGAGAGCCACAGATACGCAGTATTTT,CASSPGQRATDTQYF
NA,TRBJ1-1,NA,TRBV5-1,TGCGCCAGCAGCTTGGAAGGGCCTGAAGCTTTCTTT,CASSLEGPEAFF
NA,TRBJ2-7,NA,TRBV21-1,TGTGCCAGCAGCAATAGTTGGACCTGCCTCTGGGAGCAGTACTTC,CASSNSWTCLWEQYF
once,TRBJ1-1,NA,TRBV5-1,TGCGCCAGCAGCGTGGACCTTCCAAACACTGAAGCTTTCTTT,CASSVDLPNTEAFF
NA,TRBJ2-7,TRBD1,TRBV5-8,TGTGCCAGCAGCTTTGGGACAGGGTGGTACGAGCAGTACTTC,CASSFGTGWYEQYF
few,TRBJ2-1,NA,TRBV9,TGTGCCAGCACCTTGGGGCCCCGCGGTATTGAGCAGTTCTTC,CASTLGPRGIEQFF
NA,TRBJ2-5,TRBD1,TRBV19,TGTGCCAGTAGTAAGGGACAGGGGCGTGGAGAGACCCAGTACTTC,CASSKGQGRGETQYF
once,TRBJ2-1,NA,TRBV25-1,TGTGCCAGCAGTGGAAACAGGATCACCTACAATGAGCAGTTCTTC,CASSGNRITYNEQFF
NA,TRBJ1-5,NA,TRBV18,TGTGCCAGCTCAGATTCTAATCAGCCCCAGCATTTT,CASSDSNQPQHF
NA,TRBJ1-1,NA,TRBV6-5,TGTGCCAGCAGTATAGACCGTAGAGGCACTGAAGCTTTCTTT,CASSIDRRGTEAFF
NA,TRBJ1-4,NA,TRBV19,TGTGCCAGTAGTAGGCCACCGCACAGGTTCTCAAATGAAAAACTGTTTTTT,CASSRPPHRFSNEKLFF
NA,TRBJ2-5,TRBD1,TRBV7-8,TGTGCCAGCAGCCCACTCGCCAGGGGGCCCAAAGAGACCCAGTACTTC,CASSPLARGPKETQYF
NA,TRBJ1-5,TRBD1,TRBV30,TGTGCCTGGAGTACACGACAGGGGAATCAGCCCCAGCATTTT,CAWSTRQGNQPQHF
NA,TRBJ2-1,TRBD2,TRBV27,TGTGCCAGCAGCCCTTTGGGGGGCGGGAGGGCCAACCCGAGCTCCTACAATGAGCAGTTCTTC,CASSPLGGGRANPSSYNEQFF
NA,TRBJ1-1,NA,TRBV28,TGTGCCAGCATTATGCAGGGGCACACTGAAGCTTTCTTT,CASIMQGHTEAFF
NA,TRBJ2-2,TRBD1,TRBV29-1,TGCAGCGCGACAGGGGGCAGGGGTGCCGGGGAGCTGTTTTTT,CSATGGRGAGELFF
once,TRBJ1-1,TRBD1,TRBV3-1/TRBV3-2,TGTGCCACAAACAGGGGGCAGGACACTGAAGCTTTCTTT,CATNRGQDTEAFF
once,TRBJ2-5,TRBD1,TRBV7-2,TGTGCCAGCAGCATCAACAGGGGAAAGGGGACCCAGTACTTC,CASSINRGKGTQYF
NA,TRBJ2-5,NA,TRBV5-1,TGCGCCAGCAGCCGGGGGCAAGAGACCCAGTACTTC,CASSRGQETQYF
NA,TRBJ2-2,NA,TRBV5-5,TGTGCCAGCAGCTTCGGCGGGGAGCTGTTTTTT,CASSFGGELFF
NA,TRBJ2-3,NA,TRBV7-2,TGTGCCAGCAGCACAGGACGAGGAGATACGCAGTATTTT,CASSTGRGDTQYF
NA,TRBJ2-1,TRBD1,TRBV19,TGTGCCAGTAGCCAGGGGGCGTACAATGAGCAGTTCTTC,CASSQGAYNEQFF
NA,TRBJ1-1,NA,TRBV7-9,TGTGCCAGCAGCTTGACTTACACTGAAGCTTTCTTT,CASSLTYTEAFF
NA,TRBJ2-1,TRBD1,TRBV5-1,TGCGCCAGCAGTTACCAGGGGGTCCCAGACAATGAGCAGTTCTTC,CASSYQGVPDNEQFF
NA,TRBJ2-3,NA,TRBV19,TGTGCCAGTAGTATTGGGAAGACTAGCACAGATACGCAGTATTTT,CASSIGKTSTDTQYF
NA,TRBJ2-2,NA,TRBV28,TGTGCCAGCAGTTTTTCGAGGTCCGGGGAGCTGTTTTTT,CASSFSRSGELFF
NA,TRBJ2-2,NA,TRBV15,TGTGCCACCAGCACCCCCGGGACGACGAACACCGGGGAGCTGTTTTTT,CATSTPGTTNTGELFF
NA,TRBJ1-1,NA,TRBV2,TGTGCCAGCAGTGAGGAGGGGACTGAAGCTTTCTTT,CASSEEGTEAFF
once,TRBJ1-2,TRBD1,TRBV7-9,TGTGCCAGCAGCCTCGGACAGGGGGCTGACTATGGCTACACCTTC,CASSLGQGADYGYTF
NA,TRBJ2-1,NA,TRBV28,TGTGCCAGCAGTTTAGACCAAAGCCAGACTAGATACAATGAGCAGTTCTTC,CASSLDQSQTRYNEQFF